This TCR beta chain was retrieved from a study of T cell responses to AZD1222 COVID-19 vaccine. General study findings and limits: Distributed over spike, vaccine-associated CD4 TCRs predominated at 160-218 and 743-854.

V gave up 0 bases and J gave up 1 base, with 18 bases separating them. The CDR3 is made up of 18 amino acids. Germline V gene data show CDR1 as SGHDN and CDR2 as FVKESK. On this clone: The antigen remains undetermined.

TCRdb keeps only in-frame clones here, not all; method: immunoSEQ multiplex PCR. This sample has 150,000 to 200,000 clones, with about 89% found just once. The specimen comprised peripheral blood, sampled on day 0 of AZD1222 vaccination. The clonotype was recovered from an adult in good health. V gene TRBV14 combines with J gene TRBJ1-1; D gene uncertain. CDR3 sequence reads: CASSQDKGVGLRNTEAFF. DNA for the CDR3: TGTGCCAGCAGCCAAGATAAGGGAGTTGGGCTTAGGAACACTGAAGCTTTCTTT.